The 13 T cell receptor beta chains in this list originate from one sample, sequenced in a study of T-cell memory formation after mild COVID-19. A single record per CDR3 protein comes from TCRdb applying MiXCR to the 5' RACE reads. Of fewer than 95,000 distinct CDR3 sequences in the sample, more than 12% were seen once. What was sequenced was PBMCs or a T cell subset sorted from them (not recorded which). The receptors originated from a man aged 18 to 29 who had mild COVID-19 (a few samples of this study predate the infection). Cell type and time point are not known.

The chain joins TRBV6-2 or TRBV6-3 to TRBJ2-7; TRBD2 is a possible D gene (5 bases). CDR3 size: 13 residues. The germline V gene has CDR1 MNHEY and CDR2 SVGEGT. Trimming pared 0 bases from V and 4 bases from J, leaving 7 bases between. In DNA, the CDR3 is TGTGCCAGCAGTTACTCGAGGGAGTACGAGCAGTACGTC. This translates into CASSYSREYEQYV.

V usage is TRBV12-3 or TRBV12-4 and J usage is TRBJ2-7, with TRBD1 as a possible D gene (6 bases). The CDR3 totals 13 residues. Deletions cut 3 bases from V and 2 bases from J, with 8 bases between. The CDR3 loop is CASSFAGAYEQYV. CDR3 coding DNA: TGTGCCAGCAGTTTTGCAGGGGCCTACGAGCAGTACGTC.

This clonotype was counted a few times. This chain uses TRBV6-2 or TRBV6-3 with TRBJ2-3; the D gene could be TRBD1 or TRBD2 (5 bases each). The germline CDR1 and CDR2 sequences are MNHEY and SVGEGT. Trimming took off 1 base at V and 2 bases at J, with 19 bases between the two ends. The CDR3 sequence is 18 residues long. CDR3 nucleotide sequence: TGTGCCAGCAGTTACTTGGCCTCCGGGACGCTGACCACAGATACGCAGTATTTT. Encoded protein: CASSYLASGTLTTDTQYF.

The rearrangement links TRBV12-3 or TRBV12-4 to TRBJ2-2; maybe TRBD2 (6 bases). V lost 4 bases to trimming and J lost 0 bases, with 9 bases between them. The CDR3 is made up of 15 amino acids. The DNA for the CDR3 is TGTGCCAGCAGTTCGGGACTCACGAACACCGGGGAGCTGTTTTTT. Its translation is CASSSGLTNTGELFF.

This clonotype came up a few times. The chain has TRBV7-9 and TRBJ2-3; D is unclear. Germline V lookup: CDR1 SEHNR, CDR2 FQNEAQ (reference sequence). The CDR3 loop spans 9 amino acids. The chain's CDR3 is CAHTDTQYF. The CDR3, as DNA: TGTGCGCACACAGATACGCAGTATTTT.

The chain carries TRBV4-2 and TRBJ2-5; 7 bases map to TRBD1. CDR3 size: 15 residues. Germline-derived CDR1 and CDR2 are LGHNA and YNFKEQ. Unmatched junction bases numbered 6, after V lost 0 bases and J lost 5 bases. CDR3 in amino acids: CASSQDRDRGETQYF. DNA for the CDR3: TGTGCCAGCAGCCAAGACCGGGACAGAGGGGAGACCCAGTACTTC.

The chain employs TRBV4-1 and TRBJ2-3; the D call may be TRBD1 or TRBD2 (5 bases each). The germline V gene encodes CDR1 MGHRA and CDR2 YSYEKL. V was cut by 1 base and J by 2 bases, with 7 bases left in between. The CDR3 is 14 amino acids. DNA of the CDR3: TGCGCCAGCAGCCAAGTGGGGGTCACAGATACGCAGTATTTT. Translated: CASSQVGVTDTQYF.

The chain uses TRBV14 and TRBJ1-2; no clear D gene. Germline CDR1 reads SGHDN; CDR2 reads FVKESK. The CDR3 is 14 amino acids. V was trimmed by 4 bases and J by 3 bases, leaving 12 bases between them. The CDR3: CASSRLHGDYGYTF. Here the CDR3 DNA reads TGTGCCAGCAGCCGACTCCACGGCGACTATGGCTACACCTTC. Full variable domain (rest looked up from reference TRBV14 and TRBJ1-2): EAGVTQFPSHSVIEKGQTVTLRCDPISGHDNLYWYRRVMGKEIKFLLHFVKESKQDESGMPNNRFLAERTGGTYSTLKVQPAELEDSGVYFCASSRLHGDYGYTFGSGTRLTVV.

The rearrangement uses TRBV6-1 and TRBJ2-3, with a possible D match to TRBD1 (7 bases). In germline, CDR1 is MNHNS, CDR2 SASEGT. The CDR3 length is 15 residues. V was trimmed by 6 bases and J by 2 bases, leaving 15 bases between them. The CDR3 here is CASRVRDSSTDTQYF. Here the CDR3 DNA reads TGTGCCAGCAGGGTGCGGGACAGCTCCACAGATACGCAGTATTTT.

The rearrangement joins TRBV29-1 to TRBJ1-1; 9 bases agree with TRBD1. The germline V gene has CDR1 SQVTM and CDR2 ANQGSEA. The V segment lost 8 bases and the J segment 1 base; nucleotides outside the gene matches: 5. This CDR3 spans 13 amino acids. The CDR3 bases are TGCAGCCTTGGGACAGGGACGAACACTGAAGCTTTCTTT. Its protein is CSLGTGTNTEAFF.

This chain connects TRBV6-2 or TRBV6-3 to TRBJ2-7, with a tentative D call TRBD2 (6 bases). There are 13 residues in the CDR3. The V gene lost 8 bases and the J gene lost 8 bases, with 19 bases spanning the gap. CDR1 and CDR2 (germline): MNHEY, SVGEGT. CDR3 nucleotide sequence: TGTGCCAGCGGGCTGTCCGGGAGCACCCAGCAGTACGTC. Protein product: CASGLSGSTQQYV.

V usage is TRBV27 and J usage is TRBJ2-5; 7 bases line up with TRBD1. This CDR3 has 15 amino acids. The ends lost 5 bases at V and 5 bases at J; junction bases unmatched: 11. Germline CDR1 reads MNHEY; CDR2 reads SMNVEV (reference sequence). Written as DNA, the CDR3 is TGTGCCAGCAGTCCTTACACGACAGGGATGGAGACCCAGTACTTC. This codes for CASSPYTTGMETQYF.

Sample share makes this clonotype medium-sized (0.01 to 0.1%). This chain uses TRBV6-2 or TRBV6-3 with TRBJ2-3; the D is unclear. The germline V gene encodes CDR1 MNHEY and CDR2 SVGEGT. The CDR3 is made up of 15 amino acids. V was shortened by 7 bases and J by 2 bases, with 16 bases between the two germline ends. The CDR3 here is CASTLSDRPTDTQYF. CDR3 coding DNA: TGTGCCAGCACCCTCTCGGACCGACCCACAGATACGCAGTATTTT.